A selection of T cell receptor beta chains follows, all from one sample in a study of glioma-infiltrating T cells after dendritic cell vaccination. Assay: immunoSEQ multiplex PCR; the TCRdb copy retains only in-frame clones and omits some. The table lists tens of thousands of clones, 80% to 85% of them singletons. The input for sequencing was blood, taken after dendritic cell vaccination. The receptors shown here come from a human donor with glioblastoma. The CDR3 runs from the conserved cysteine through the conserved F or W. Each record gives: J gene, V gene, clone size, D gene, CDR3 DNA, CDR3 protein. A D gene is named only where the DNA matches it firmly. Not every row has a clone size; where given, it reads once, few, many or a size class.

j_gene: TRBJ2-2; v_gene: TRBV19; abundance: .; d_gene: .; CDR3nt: TGTGCCAGTAGTATAGACCCCACAGAAGCGAACACCGGGGAGCTGTTTTTT; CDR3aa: CASSIDPTEANTGELFF
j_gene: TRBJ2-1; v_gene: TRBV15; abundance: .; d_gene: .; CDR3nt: TGTGCCACCAGCAGAGAGCAGGTTCGTGAAGGAAGTGAGCAGTTCTTC; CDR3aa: CATSREQVREGSEQFF
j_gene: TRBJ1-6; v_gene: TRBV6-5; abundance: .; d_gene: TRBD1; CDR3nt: TGTGCCAGCAGACCACGGGACAGCAATAATTCACCCCTCCACTTT; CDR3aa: CASRPRDSNNSPLHF
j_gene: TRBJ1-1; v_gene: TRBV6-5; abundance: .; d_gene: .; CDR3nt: TGTGCCAGCAGTTACTCGAACATGAACACTGAAGCTTTCTTT; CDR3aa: CASSYSNMNTEAFF
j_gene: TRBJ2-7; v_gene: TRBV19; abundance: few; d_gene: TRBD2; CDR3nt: TGTGCCAGTAGTATAGATGGGACTACCTACGAGCAGTACTTC; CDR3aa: CASSIDGTTYEQYF
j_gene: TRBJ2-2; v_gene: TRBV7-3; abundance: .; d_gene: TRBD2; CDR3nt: TGTGCCAGCAGCTTACAGGGACTAGCTTCTACCGGGGAGCTGTTTTTT; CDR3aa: CASSLQGLASTGELFF
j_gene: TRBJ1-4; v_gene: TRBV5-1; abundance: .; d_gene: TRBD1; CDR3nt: TGCGCCAGCAGCCTCGGACAGGGGGTAACTAATGAAAAACTGTTTTTT; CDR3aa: CASSLGQGVTNEKLFF
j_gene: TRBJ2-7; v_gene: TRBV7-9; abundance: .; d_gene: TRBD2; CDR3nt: TGTGCCAGCAGCCTACTAGCGGGGGGCTCCTACGAGCAGTACTTC; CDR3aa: CASSLLAGGSYEQYF
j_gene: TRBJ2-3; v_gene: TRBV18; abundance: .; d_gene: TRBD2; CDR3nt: TGTGCCAGCTCACCATTCGCGGGGGAAGTGACAGATACGCAGTATTTT; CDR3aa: CASSPFAGEVTDTQYF
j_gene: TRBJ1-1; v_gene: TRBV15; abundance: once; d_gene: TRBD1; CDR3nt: TGTGCCACCAGCTTACGGACAGGGGGCTACGACGTCGCTGAAGCTTTCTTT; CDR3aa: CATSLRTGGYDVAEAFF
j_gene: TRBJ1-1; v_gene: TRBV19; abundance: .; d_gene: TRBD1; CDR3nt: TGTGCCACCCAAAAATACAGGGGATCTACTGAAGCTTTCTTT; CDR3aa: CATQKYRGSTEAFF
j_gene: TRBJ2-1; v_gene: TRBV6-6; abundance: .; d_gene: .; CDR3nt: TGTGCCAGCAGTTACCCGACCAGGGGGGATGAGCAGTTCTTC; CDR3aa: CASSYPTRGDEQFF
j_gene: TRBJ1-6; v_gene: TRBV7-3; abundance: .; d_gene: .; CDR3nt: TGTGCCAGCAGCTTAGGCCAGGCTGGAAATTCACCCCTCCACTTT; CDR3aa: CASSLGQAGNSPLHF
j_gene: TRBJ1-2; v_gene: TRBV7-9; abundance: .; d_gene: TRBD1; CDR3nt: TGTGCCAGCAGCTCCGGGACAGGGAAAACCTATGGCTACACCTTC; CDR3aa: CASSSGTGKTYGYTF
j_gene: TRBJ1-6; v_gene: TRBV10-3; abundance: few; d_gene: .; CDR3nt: TGTGCCATCAGTGACGGCGGCTCGGGTAGTTCACCCCTCCACTTT; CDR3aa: CAISDGGSGSSPLHF
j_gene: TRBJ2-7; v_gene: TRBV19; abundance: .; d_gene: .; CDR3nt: TGTGCCAGTAGCACCCAAATGGCCTCATCCTACGAGCAGTACTTC; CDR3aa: CASSTQMASSYEQYF
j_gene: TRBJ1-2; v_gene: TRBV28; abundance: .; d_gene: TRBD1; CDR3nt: TGTGCCAGCAGTTTTCGAGGTTTGGCAGGGGGCCGGAGAGGCTACACCTTC; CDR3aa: CASSFRGLAGGRRGYTF
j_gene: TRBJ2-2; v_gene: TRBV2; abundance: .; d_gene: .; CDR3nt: TGTGCCAGCAGTGAGGTCAGGGCAATTACCGGGGAGCTGTTTTTT; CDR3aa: CASSEVRAITGELFF
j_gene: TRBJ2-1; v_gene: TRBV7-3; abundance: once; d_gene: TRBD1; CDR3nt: TGTGCCAGCAGCCCGACCCCAGGGGGTAGCTCCTACAATGAGCAGTTCTTC; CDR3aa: CASSPTPGGSSYNEQFF
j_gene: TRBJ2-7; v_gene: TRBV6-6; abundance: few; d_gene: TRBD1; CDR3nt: TGTGCCAGCAGTTACCCCCGGGACAGTCCCTACGAGCAGTACTTC; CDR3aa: CASSYPRDSPYEQYF
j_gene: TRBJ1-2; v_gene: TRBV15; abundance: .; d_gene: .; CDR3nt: TGTGCCACCAGCAGAGATAGGGACACCTATGGCTACACCTTC; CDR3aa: CATSRDRDTYGYTF
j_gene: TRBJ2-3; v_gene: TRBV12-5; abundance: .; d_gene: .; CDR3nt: TGTGCTAGTGGTCCTACCACAGATACGCAGTATTTT; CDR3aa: CASGPTTDTQYF
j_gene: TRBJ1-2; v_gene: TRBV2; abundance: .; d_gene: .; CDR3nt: TGTGCCAGCGTCCGGGACTTCCCGAACTATGGCTACACCTTC; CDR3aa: CASVRDFPNYGYTF
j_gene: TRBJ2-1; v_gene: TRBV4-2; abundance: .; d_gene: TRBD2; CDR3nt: TGTGCCAGCAATTTGGGGGCTAGCGGGAACAATGAGCAGTTCTTC; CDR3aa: CASNLGASGNNEQFF
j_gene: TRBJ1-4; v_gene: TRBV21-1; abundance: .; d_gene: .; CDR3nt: TGTGCCAGCCAGGGGAGTGGCAGGGAAGCGTCGACTAATGAAAAACTGTTTTTT; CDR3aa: CASQGSGREASTNEKLFF
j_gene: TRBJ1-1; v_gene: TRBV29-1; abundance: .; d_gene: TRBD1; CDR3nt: TGCAGCGCCACAGGGGGGATGAACACTGAAGCTTTCTTT; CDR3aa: CSATGGMNTEAFF
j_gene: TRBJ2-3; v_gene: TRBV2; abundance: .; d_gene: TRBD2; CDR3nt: TGTGCCAGCAAACGGTTTGACGGGGGGGTAGATACGCAGTATTTT; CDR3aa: CASKRFDGGVDTQYF
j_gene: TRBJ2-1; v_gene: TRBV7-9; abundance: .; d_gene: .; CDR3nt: TGTGCCAGCAGCCCCTCCGGGTCCTACAATGAGCAGTTCTTC; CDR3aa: CASSPSGSYNEQFF
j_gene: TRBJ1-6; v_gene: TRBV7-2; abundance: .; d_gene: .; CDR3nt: TGTGCCAGCAGGGGGCCCATAAGCGAAACACCCCTCCACTTT; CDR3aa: CASRGPISETPLHF
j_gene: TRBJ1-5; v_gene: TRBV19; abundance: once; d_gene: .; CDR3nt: TGTGCCAGTAGTAGTAGGGGGGGAGGGATAAACAATCAGCCCCAGCATTTT; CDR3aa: CASSSRGGGINNQPQHF
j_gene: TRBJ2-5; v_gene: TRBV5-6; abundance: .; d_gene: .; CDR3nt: TGTGCCAGCAGCTTTATCGGGAGTCAAGAGACCCAGTACTTC; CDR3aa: CASSFIGSQETQYF